This TCR beta chain was sequenced during a study of CD8 T cells in Susac syndrome. In blood CD8+ and CD4+ T cells, TCR beta underwent sequencing. The multiple sclerosis control cohort comprised treatment-naive individuals presenting with stable or active relapsing-remitting disease. TEMRA cells were FACS-enriched, with CD8+ and CD4+ T cells isolated negatively. An amount of RNA that ranged from about 0.45 to 1 ug was reverse transcribed with random hexamers. Amplification of TCR beta CDR3 across 54 Vbeta and 13 Jbeta was performed with immunoSEQ multiplex PCR. TCRdb analysed the immunoSEQ multiplex PCR reads with MiXCR anew, one entry per CDR3 protein. The sample shows about 300,000 distinct CDR3 sequences, about 88% of them seen only once. Sequenced: CD8+ T cells from PBMCs. The sequence was collected from a human donor with multiple sclerosis.

The CDR3 protein is CASSILTGGETQYF. The CDR3 nucleotides read TGTGCCAGCAGTATCCTGACAGGGGGAGAGACCCAGTACTTC. The V call is TRBV27, the J call TRBJ2-5; 9 nucleotides agree with TRBD1. The CDR3 loop spans 14 amino acids. Germline V gives CDR1 MNHEY, CDR2 SMNVEV (reference sequence). The V and J ends lost 5 bases and 4 bases, in that order; junction bases with no gene match: 5.